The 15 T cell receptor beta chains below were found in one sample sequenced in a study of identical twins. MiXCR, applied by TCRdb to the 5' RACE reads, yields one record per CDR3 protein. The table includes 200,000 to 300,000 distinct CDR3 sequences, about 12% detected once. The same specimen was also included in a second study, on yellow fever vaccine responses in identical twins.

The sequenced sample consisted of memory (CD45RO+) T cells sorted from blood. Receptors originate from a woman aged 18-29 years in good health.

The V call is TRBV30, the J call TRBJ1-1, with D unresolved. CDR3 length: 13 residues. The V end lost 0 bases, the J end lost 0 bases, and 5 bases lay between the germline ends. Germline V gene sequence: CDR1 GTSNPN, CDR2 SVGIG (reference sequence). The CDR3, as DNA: TGTGCCTGGAGTGTAGTATTGAACACTGAAGCTTTCTTT. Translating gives CAWSVVLNTEAFF.

The CDR3 sequence is CASSRTGQPEAFF. CDR3 DNA: TGTGCCAGCAGCCGAACCGGGCAGCCTGAAGCTTTCTTT. The V call is TRBV7-3, the J call TRBJ1-1; D is ambiguous. The V gene's germline CDR1 is SGHTA and CDR2 FQGTGA. The CDR3 consists of 13 residues. The V end was cut by 5 bases, the J end by 6 bases, with 13 bases between.

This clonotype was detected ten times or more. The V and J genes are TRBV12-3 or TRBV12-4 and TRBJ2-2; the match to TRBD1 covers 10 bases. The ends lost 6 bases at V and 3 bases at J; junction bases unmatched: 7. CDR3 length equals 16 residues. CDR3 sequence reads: CASRPRTGGDTGELFF. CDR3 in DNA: TGTGCCAGCAGACCAAGGACAGGGGGAGACACCGGGGAGCTGTTTTTT.

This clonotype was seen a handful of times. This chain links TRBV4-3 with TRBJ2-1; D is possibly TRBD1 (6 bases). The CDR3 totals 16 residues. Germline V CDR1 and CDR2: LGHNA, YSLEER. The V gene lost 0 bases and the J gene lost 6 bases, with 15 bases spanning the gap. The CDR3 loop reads CASSQDQQGLINEQFF. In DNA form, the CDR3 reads TGCGCCAGCAGCCAAGATCAACAGGGTCTAATCAATGAGCAGTTCTTC.

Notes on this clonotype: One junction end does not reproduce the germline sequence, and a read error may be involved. CDR3 sequence: CARSYSGGTQETQYF. In DNA, the CDR3 is TGTGCCAGGAGTTATTCGGGCGGGACCCAAGAGACCCAGTACTTC. The chain recombines TRBV30 with TRBJ2-5, with D maybe TRBD2 (6 bases). The germline V gene encodes CDR1 GTSNPN and CDR2 SVGIG (reference sequence). This CDR3 is built from 15 residues.

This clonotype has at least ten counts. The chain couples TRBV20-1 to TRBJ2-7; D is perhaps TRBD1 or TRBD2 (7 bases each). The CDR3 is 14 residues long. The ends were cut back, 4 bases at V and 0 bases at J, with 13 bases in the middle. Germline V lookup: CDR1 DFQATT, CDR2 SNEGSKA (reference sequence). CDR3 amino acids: CSATQGGDSYEQYF. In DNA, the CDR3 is TGCAGTGCTACCCAGGGGGGGGACTCCTACGAGCAGTACTTC.

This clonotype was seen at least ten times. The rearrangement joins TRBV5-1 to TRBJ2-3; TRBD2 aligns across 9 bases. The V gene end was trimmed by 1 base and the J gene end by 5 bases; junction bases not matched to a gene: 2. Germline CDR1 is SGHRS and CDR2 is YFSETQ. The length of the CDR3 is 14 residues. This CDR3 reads CASSLLAGQDTQYF. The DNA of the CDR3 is TGCGCCAGCAGCTTGCTAGCGGGGCAAGATACGCAGTATTTT.

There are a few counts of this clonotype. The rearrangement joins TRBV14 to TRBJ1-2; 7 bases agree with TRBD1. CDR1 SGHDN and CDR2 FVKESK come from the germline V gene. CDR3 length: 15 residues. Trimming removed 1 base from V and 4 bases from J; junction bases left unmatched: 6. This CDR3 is CASSQVSGGSYGYTF. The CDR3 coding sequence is TGTGCCAGCAGCCAAGTATCAGGGGGTAGCTATGGCTACACCTTC.

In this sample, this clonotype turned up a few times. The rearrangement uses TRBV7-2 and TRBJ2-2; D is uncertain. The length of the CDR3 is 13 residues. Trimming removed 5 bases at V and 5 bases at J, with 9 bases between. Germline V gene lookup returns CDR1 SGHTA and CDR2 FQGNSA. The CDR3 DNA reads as TGTGCCAGCAGCCCCACGGGTACCGGGGAGCTGTTTTTT. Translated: CASSPTGTGELFF.

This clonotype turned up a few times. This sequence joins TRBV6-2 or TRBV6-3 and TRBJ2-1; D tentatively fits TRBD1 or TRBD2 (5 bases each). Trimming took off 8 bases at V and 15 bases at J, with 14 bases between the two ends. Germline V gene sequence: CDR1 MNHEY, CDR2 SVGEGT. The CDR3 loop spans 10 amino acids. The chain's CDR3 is CASRDGALFF. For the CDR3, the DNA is TGTGCCAGCCGGGACGGAGCACTGTTCTTC.

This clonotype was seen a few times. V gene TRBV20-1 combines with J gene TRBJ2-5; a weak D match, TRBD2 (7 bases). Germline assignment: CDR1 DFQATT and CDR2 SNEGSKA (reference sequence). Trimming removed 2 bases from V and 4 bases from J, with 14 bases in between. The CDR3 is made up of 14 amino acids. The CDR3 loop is CSARRGGVRETQYF. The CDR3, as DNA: TGCAGTGCTAGAAGGGGGGGGGTTCGAGAGACCCAGTACTTC.

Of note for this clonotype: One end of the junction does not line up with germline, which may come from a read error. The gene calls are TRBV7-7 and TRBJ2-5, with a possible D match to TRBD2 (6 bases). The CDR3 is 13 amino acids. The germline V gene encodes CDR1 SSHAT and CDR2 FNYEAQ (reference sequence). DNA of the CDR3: TGTGCTAGCAGCCTCGGGGACGGGGGGACCCAGTACTTC. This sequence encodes CASSLGDGGTQYF.

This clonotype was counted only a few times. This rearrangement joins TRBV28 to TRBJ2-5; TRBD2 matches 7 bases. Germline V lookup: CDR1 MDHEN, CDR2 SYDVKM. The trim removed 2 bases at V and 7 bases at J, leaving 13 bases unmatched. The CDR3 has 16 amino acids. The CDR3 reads CASSLLREDFGGTQYF. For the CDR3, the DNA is TGTGCCAGCAGTTTACTTCGGGAGGATTTTGGGGGGACCCAGTACTTC.

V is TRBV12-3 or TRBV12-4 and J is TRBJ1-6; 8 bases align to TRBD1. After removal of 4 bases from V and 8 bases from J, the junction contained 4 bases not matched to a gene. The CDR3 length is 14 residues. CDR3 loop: CASSSDRGDSPLHF. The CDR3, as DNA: TGTGCCAGCAGTTCCGACAGGGGAGATTCACCCCTCCACTTT.

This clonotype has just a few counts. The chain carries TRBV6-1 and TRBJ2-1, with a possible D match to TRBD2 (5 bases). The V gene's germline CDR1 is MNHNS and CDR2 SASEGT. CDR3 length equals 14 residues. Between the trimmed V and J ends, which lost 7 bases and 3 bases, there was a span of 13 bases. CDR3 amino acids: CASIGETIYNEQFF. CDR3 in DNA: TGTGCCAGCATTGGGGAGACTATCTACAATGAGCAGTTCTTC.